A single count supports the clone carrying this T cell receptor beta chain. Ages ranged from 18 to 89 years, with residence in approximately 25 US areas. Two negative PCRs, clearance, or symptom resolution had been documented for recovered Cohort 3 donors. This record belongs to a study of blood T cell repertoires in COVID-19. On the study more broadly: PBMCs, B-cell-depleted T cells, or T cells provided the cDNA or gDNA that made up the material.

The CDR3 covers 13 residues. Trimming removed 6 bases at V and 3 bases at J, with 9 bases between. As handled by the study authors: It was from reference gene primer amplification that nucleated cell counts were estimated. Assay: immunoSEQ multiplex PCR; the TCRdb copy retains only in-frame clones and omits some. The V and J calls and clone size were taken over from that table, and D and trimming were inferred from the DNA. In the table there are 220,000 or so clones, 82% of which are singletons. Sequenced: PBMCs or T cells enriched from blood (not recorded which). This sequence originates from a woman aged 60-75 years who had recovered from COVID-19. The chain joins TRBV12-3 or TRBV12-4 to TRBJ1-5, with D hard to call. The DNA for the CDR3 is TGTGCCAGCAGCTTCTCTATCAATCAGCCCCAGCATTTT. It codes for CASSFSINQPQHF.